In this sample, the clone carrying this T cell receptor (beta chain) turned up once. In the authors' workflow: Amplified reference gene primers provided the basis for estimating nucleated cell counts. TCRdb's copy holds only in-frame clones and misses some; the assay was immunoSEQ multiplex PCR. The V and J calls and clone size come from that table; D and trimming were worked out from the DNA. The repertoire holds 120,000 to 150,000 clones, 85% seen once, with about 3.1% in the top ten. From germline, CDR1 is MNHEY and CDR2 SMNVEV (reference sequence). With 2 bases removed from V and 3 bases from J, the gap between germline ends came to 11 bases. The length of the CDR3 is 14 residues. The source of the sample is a study of blood T cell repertoires in COVID-19. Study context: T cells, B-cell-depleted T cells, or PBMCs provided the cDNA or gDNA that served as material.

This receptor was obtained from a woman aged 40 to 50 with active or convalescent COVID-19. The chain has TRBV27 and TRBJ2-7; D unresolved. Source material: peripheral blood. This CDR3 is CASSLTRFGYEQYF. The CDR3 nucleotides read TGTGCCAGCAGTTTAACGCGGTTCGGCTACGAGCAGTACTTC.